The clone carrying this T cell receptor beta chain has a handful of counts. What it recognizes is unknown. Clones were read by immunoSEQ multiplex PCR, and TCRdb kept only the in-frame ones, dropping some. The data show 20,000 to 30,000 clones, with roughly 62% seen just once and 12% held by the top ten. The CDR3 length is 14 residues. Germline V gene sequence: CDR1 SGHAT, CDR2 FQNNGV. V gave up 0 bases and J gave up 0 bases, with 3 bases separating them. The sample originates from a study of PD-1 blockade in classical Hodgkin lymphoma. Every patient experienced relapse after autologous stem cell transplantation, and brentuximab vedotin exposure varied. Reported best responses ranged across complete response, partial response or progressive disease. Findings and limits, study-wide: It was CD4+ TCR diversity, not CD8+, that rose significantly by C4D1. Reports described newly diagnosed patients as having lower baseline TCR diversity than healthy donors. Anyone who began nivolumab under 1 year after ASCT was excluded.

The origin of this receptor is a human donor with classical Hodgkin lymphoma. The V and J genes are TRBV11-2 and TRBJ1-3; D is unresolved. This sample comprised peripheral blood mononuclear cells (PBMCs), obtained before the second cycle of nivolumab. CDR3 nucleotides: TGTGCCAGCAGCTTAGAATTCTCTGGAAACACCATATATTTT. Translated, it gives CASSLEFSGNTIYF.